A selection of T cell receptor beta chains follows, all from one sample in a study of blood T cell repertoires in COVID-19. Assay used: immunoSEQ multiplex PCR; TCRdb lists only in-frame clones, some missing. The sample records over 50,000 clones, 80% to 90% being singletons. Input material: peripheral blood. These TCRs come from a man in his fifties or sixties with acute or convalescent COVID-19. CDR3s include the opening cysteine and the closing phenylalanine or tryptophan. The D gene is left open where the match is weak. Size tells how often a clone was seen (once, few, many) or the class of an expanded clone, and some rows leave it out.

V gene,J gene,D gene,clone size,CDR3 DNA,CDR3 protein
TRBV30,TRBJ1-5,TRBD1,-,TGTGCCTGGAGTGACGGACAGGGGTATAATCAGCCCCAGCATTTT,CAWSDGQGYNQPQHF
TRBV7-2,TRBJ2-3,TRBD2,-,TGTGCCAGCAACGGGCTAGCGGGGACCTCAGATACGCAGTATTTT,CASNGLAGTSDTQYF
TRBV19,TRBJ1-2,-,-,TGTGCCAGTAGTATTTTCCGAACAGTCCCAGGGGGCTACACCTTC,CASSIFRTVPGGYTF
TRBV19,TRBJ1-1,-,-,TGTGCCAGTAGTAAGGCGGGTGGGAACACTGAAGCTTTCTTT,CASSKAGGNTEAFF
TRBV4-3,TRBJ2-5,TRBD2,-,TGCGCCAGCAGCCATCAACTAGCGGGGGAAAGGTGGACCCAGTACTTC,CASSHQLAGERWTQYF
TRBV4-3,TRBJ1-6,-,once,TGCGCCAGCAGCCAAGAGGTTGCCCCGCGGGCACCCCTCCACTTT,CASSQEVAPRAPLHF
TRBV30,TRBJ1-2,TRBD1,-,TGTGCCTGGAGTGTAGCGGGACAGGGAGCTAAAATAGCAGGGGGCTACACCTTC,CAWSVAGQGAKIAGGYTF
TRBV6-1,TRBJ1-6,-,-,TGTGCCAGCAGTGAGGGGAGAACACCCCTCCACTTT,CASSEGRTPLHF
TRBV30,TRBJ1-1,-,once,TGTGCCTGGAGCCCCGGTGGACAGATTACTGAAGCTTTCTTT,CAWSPGGQITEAFF
TRBV18,TRBJ1-2,-,-,TGTGCCAGCTCACCAGAGGTCCCATCTAACTATGGCTACACCTTC,CASSPEVPSNYGYTF
TRBV27,TRBJ2-5,-,-,TGTGCCAGCCGCAAGCTAGACGCCGAGACCCAGTACTTC,CASRKLDAETQYF
TRBV6-2/TRBV6-3,TRBJ2-7,-,once,-,CASSSSVAWYEQYF
TRBV5-5,TRBJ1-2,TRBD1,-,TGTGCCAGCAGCCCGCGGGACAGCTATGGCTACACCTTC,CASSPRDSYGYTF
TRBV11-2,TRBJ1-6,-,-,TGTGCCAGCAGCCTAAACCGGTTGGGCGGGTCACCCCTCCACTTT,CASSLNRLGGSPLHF
TRBV27,TRBJ1-2,-,-,TGTGCCAGCAGCCCTTATGGACAGACTAACTATGGCTACACCTTC,CASSPYGQTNYGYTF
TRBV18,TRBJ2-1,-,-,TGTGCCAGCTCCCTATTGGGGTCTCGGGGTGAGCAGTTCTTC,CASSLLGSRGEQFF
TRBV7-9,TRBJ2-1,-,-,TGTGCCAGCAGCTTAGCCGGCGTAGGACTCCTGGGTGAGCAGTTCTTC,CASSLAGVGLLGEQFF
TRBV11-2,TRBJ2-3,-,-,TGTGCCAGCAGCTTACTCATCTCAGTCAGCACAGATACGCAGTATTTT,CASSLLISVSTDTQYF
TRBV19,TRBJ1-6,-,-,TGTGCCAGTCGCGAATCAGGGGTCTTCACACCCCTCCACTTT,CASRESGVFTPLHF
TRBV12-3/TRBV12-4,TRBJ1-1,TRBD1,-,TGTGCCAGCTGTCAGGGGGCCGGAGGTGAAGCTTTCTTT,CASCQGAGGEAFF
TRBV4-3,TRBJ2-7,-,-,TGCGCCAGCAGCCAAGATCAAAGCGGGGACAACGAGCAGTACTTC,CASSQDQSGDNEQYF
TRBV19,TRBJ1-4,-,-,TGTGCCAGTAGTATAATGGGCACAGGGATTAATGAAAAACTGTTTTTT,CASSIMGTGINEKLFF
TRBV6-2/TRBV6-3,TRBJ1-5,-,-,TGTGCCAGCAGTTACACAGGTCGGGGGCAGCCCCAGCATTTT,CASSYTGRGQPQHF
TRBV28,TRBJ1-1,TRBD1,-,TGTGCCAGCTGGGGACAGGGGGAAACTGAAGCTTTCTTT,CASWGQGETEAFF
TRBV1,TRBJ2-1,-,few,TGCACCAGCAGCCACCCGTCCACGACCCTTAGACTAGCTACGAACTCCTACAATGAGCAGTTCTTC,CTSSHPSTTLRLATNSYNEQFF